This section outlines one T cell receptor (beta chain) sequence together with its context. The antigen remains undetermined. This CDR3 spans 15 amino acids. From germline, CDR1 is SGHTA and CDR2 FQGTGA. Trimming cost V 4 bases and J 3 bases, with 14 bases left between them. The data are from a study of CD8 T cells in ankylosing spondylitis. Via MiXCR, TCRdb re-called the 5' RACE reads, giving one row per CDR3 protein. The profile shows about 360,000 distinct CDR3 sequences, more than 20% of them singletons. Notes on the study in general: Enrichment of disease-linked clones was reportedly significant in matched ankylosing spondylitis synovial fluid.

The specimen sequenced was blood, either unsorted or a sorted T cell fraction (not recorded which). The receptor comes from a male donor with ankylosing spondylitis or in good health (not recorded which). The rearrangement uses TRBV7-3 and TRBJ2-3; D is unresolved. Here the CDR3 reads CASSSLDLGTDTQYF. CDR3 DNA: TGTGCCAGCAGCTCCCTAGACCTTGGAACAGATACGCAGTATTTT.